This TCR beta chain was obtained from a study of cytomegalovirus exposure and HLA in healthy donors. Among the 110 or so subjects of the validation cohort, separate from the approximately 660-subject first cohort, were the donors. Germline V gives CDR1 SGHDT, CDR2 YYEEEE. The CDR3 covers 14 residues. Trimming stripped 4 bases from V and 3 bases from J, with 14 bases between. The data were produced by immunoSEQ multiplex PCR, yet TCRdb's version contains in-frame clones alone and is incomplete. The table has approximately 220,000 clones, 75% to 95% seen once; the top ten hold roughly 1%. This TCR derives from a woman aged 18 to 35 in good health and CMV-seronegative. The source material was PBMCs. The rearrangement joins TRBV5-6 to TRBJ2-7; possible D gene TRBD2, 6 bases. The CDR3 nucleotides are TGTGCCAGCAGCAGGGCCCGGAGGGTCTACGAGCAGTACTTC. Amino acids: CASSRARRVYEQYF. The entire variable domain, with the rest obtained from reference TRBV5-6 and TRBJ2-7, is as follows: DAGVTQSPTHLIKTRGQQVTLRCSPKSGHDTVSWYQQALGQGPQFIFQYYEEEERQRGNFPDRFSGHQFPNYSSELNVNALLLGDSALYLCASSRARRVYEQYFGPGTRLTVT.